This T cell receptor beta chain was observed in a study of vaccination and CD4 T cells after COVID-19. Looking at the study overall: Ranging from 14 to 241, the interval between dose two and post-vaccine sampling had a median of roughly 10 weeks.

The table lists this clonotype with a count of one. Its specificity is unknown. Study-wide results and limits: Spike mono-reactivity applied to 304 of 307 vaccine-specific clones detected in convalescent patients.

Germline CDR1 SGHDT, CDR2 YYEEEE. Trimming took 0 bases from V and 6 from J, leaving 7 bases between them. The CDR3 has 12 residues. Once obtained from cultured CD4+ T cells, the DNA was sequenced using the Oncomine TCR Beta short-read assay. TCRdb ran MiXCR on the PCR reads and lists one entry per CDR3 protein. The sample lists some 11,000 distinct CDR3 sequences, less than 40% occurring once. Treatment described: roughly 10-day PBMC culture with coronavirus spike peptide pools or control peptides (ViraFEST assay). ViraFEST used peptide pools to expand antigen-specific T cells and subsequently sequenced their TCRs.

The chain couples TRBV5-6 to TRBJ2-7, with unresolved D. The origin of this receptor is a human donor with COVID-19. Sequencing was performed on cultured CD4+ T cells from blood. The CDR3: CASSLDLGEQYF. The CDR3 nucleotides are TGTGCCAGCAGCTTGGACCTGGGCGAGCAGTACTTC.